These 23 T cell receptor beta chains were sequenced from one sample in a study of T cells in Graves' hyperthyroidism and ophthalmopathy. There were TCR beta CDR3 regions amplified from RNA transcripts. With the HTBI primer set, the TCR CDR3 went through a first round of RT-PCR. TCRdb reprocessed the multiplex PCR reads with MiXCR, giving one entry per CDR3 protein. This table holds approximately 600,000 distinct CDR3 sequences, 11% to 15% found once. The sample taken for sequencing was blood. The receptors derive from a woman aged 18-29 years with Graves' ophthalmopathy.

This clonotype was counted only a few times. The chain links TRBV4-3 to TRBJ2-7; 7 bases fit TRBD1. The CDR3 has 15 residues. Germline V gene sequence: CDR1 LGHNA, CDR2 YSLEER. The junction had 8 bases not matched to a gene; V was cut back by 2 bases and J by 4 bases. The CDR3 spells CASSQHRDSTYEQYF. As DNA, the CDR3 is TGCGCCAGCAGCCAACACCGGGACAGCACTTACGAGCAGTACTTC.

This clonotype appeared a few times. Here the CDR3 DNA reads TGTGCCAGCAGCCGGACGGCGAGCACAGATACGCAGTATTTT. It translates to CASSRTASTDTQYF. The J gene is TRBJ2-3, the V gene TRBV18; D is undetermined. V was trimmed by 8 bases and J by 0 bases, leaving 12 bases between them. Germline lookup yields CDR1 KGHSH and CDR2 LQKENI. This CDR3 comprises 14 residues. The variable domain in full, with the rest retrieved from reference TRBV18 and TRBJ2-3, is NAGVMQNPRHLVRRRGQEARLRCSPMKGHSHVYWYRQLPEEGLKFMVYLQKENIIDESGMPKERFSAEFPKEGPSILRIQQVVRGDSAAYFCASSRTASTDTQYFGPGTRLTVL.

The chain has TRBV30 and TRBJ2-7; 10 bases align to TRBD2. CDR1 GTSNPN and CDR2 SVGIG come from the germline V gene (reference sequence). After removal of 4 bases from V and 3 bases from J, the junction contained 6 bases not matched to a gene. The CDR3 is 14 amino acids. CDR3 in amino acids: CAWKASGSFYEQYF. The DNA of the CDR3 is TGTGCCTGGAAGGCTAGCGGGAGTTTCTACGAGCAGTACTTC.

This clonotype was counted ten times or more. The rearrangement uses TRBV29-1 and TRBJ1-1, with 12 bases that match TRBD1. Germline V gene lookup returns CDR1 SQVTM and CDR2 ANQGSEA. This CDR3 has 15 residues. The V and J ends lost 8 bases and 4 bases, in that order; junction bases with no gene match: 11. CDR3 bases: TGCAGCTCTTCCGGGACAGGGGGCGCCGGCACTGAAGCTTTCTTT. Amino acids: CSSSGTGGAGTEAFF.

Ten or more counts support this clonotype. V is TRBV30 and J is TRBJ1-1; perhaps TRBD1 as D (5 bases). The CDR3 loop spans 16 amino acids. The V end lost 0 bases, the J end lost 0 bases, and 14 bases lay between the germline ends. Germline values: CDR1 GTSNPN, CDR2 SVGIG (reference sequence). The CDR3 here is CAWSVYIGTVNTEAFF. Written as DNA, the CDR3 is TGTGCCTGGAGTGTATACATCGGGACGGTGAACACTGAAGCTTTCTTT.

At least ten counts were recorded for this clonotype. The chain couples TRBV20-1 to TRBJ2-1; perhaps D is TRBD1 or TRBD2 (5 bases each). Germline CDR1 and CDR2: DFQATT and SNEGSKA (reference sequence). The V and J ends lost 0 bases and 4 bases respectively, with 10 bases between them. The CDR3 runs to 14 residues. CDR3 nucleotides: TGCAGTGCTAGAGATCGGGGCTCGTACAATGAGCAGTTCTTC. Its protein product is CSARDRGSYNEQFF.

The chain uses TRBV11-3 and TRBJ1-4; D might be TRBD1 (5 bases). The CDR3 is made up of 15 amino acids. Germline V lookup: CDR1 SGHNT, CDR2 YENEEA. V gave up 6 bases and J gave up 4 bases, with 15 bases separating them. Written as DNA, the CDR3 is TGTGCCAGCAGGGGCGACAGCACTTTTAATGAAAAACTGTTTTTT. Its protein product is CASRGDSTFNEKLFF.

In its sample, this clonotype was seen many times. This rearrangement joins TRBV6-1 to TRBJ1-2, with D unclear. Trimming removed 0 bases at V and 6 bases at J, with 8 bases between. Germline V gene data show CDR1 as MNHNS and CDR2 as SASEGT. There are 13 residues in the CDR3. CDR3 sequence (DNA): TGTGCCAGCAGTGAAGCGGTAACAGATGGCTACACCTTC. Protein sequence: CASSEAVTDGYTF.

This clonotype was counted many times. The J gene is TRBJ2-1, the V gene TRBV11-3; D call uncertain. Germline values: CDR1 SGHNT, CDR2 YENEEA. Trimming removed 1 base at V and 7 bases at J, with 11 bases between. CDR3 length: 14 residues. The CDR3 nucleotides are TGTGCCAGCAGCTTAGTCCAGCCCAGGAATGAGCAGTTCTTC. This gives the protein CASSLVQPRNEQFF.

The table lists this clonotype with many counts. The V gene is TRBV12-3 or TRBV12-4, the J gene TRBJ2-7; 9 bases agree with TRBD1. This CDR3 has 15 residues. The ends lost 6 bases at V and 4 bases at J; junction bases unmatched: 10. CDR3 DNA sequence: TGTGCCAGCAGCTCCCCCGGGACAGGGAGATACGAGCAGTACTTC. This gives the protein CASSSPGTGRYEQYF.

The chain recombines TRBV6-6 with TRBJ1-6; D is perhaps TRBD1 (6 bases). The CDR3 extends over 16 amino acids. The V end lost 3 bases, the J end lost 7 bases, and 16 bases lay between the germline ends. Germline CDR1 and CDR2: MNHNY and SVGAGI (reference sequence). In nucleotides, the CDR3 is TGTGCCAGCAGTTATTCGGGGGGGCCCTTAAATTCACCCCTCCACTTT. It is translated as CASSYSGGPLNSPLHF.

This rearrangement joins TRBV7-2 to TRBJ1-1; D possibly corresponds to TRBD1 (5 bases). Per the germline V gene, CDR1 is SGHTA and CDR2 is FQGNSA. There are 12 residues in the CDR3. Trimming removed 10 bases from V and 4 bases from J, with 13 bases in between. The CDR3 nucleotides read TGTGCCACATCCCGGGACGGCACTGAAGCTTTCTTT. Translating it yields CATSRDGTEAFF.

This clonotype was seen repeatedly, ten times or more. The CDR3 DNA reads TGTGCCAGCAGGCCCACGGACAGGTTGGGTGGTGAAGCTTTCTTT. Translated: CASRPTDRLGGEAFF. The chain carries TRBV6-2 or TRBV6-3 and TRBJ1-1; 7 bases align to TRBD1. Germline V CDR1 and CDR2: MNHEY, SVGEGT. The CDR3 covers 15 residues. V lost 6 bases, J lost 7 bases, and 14 bases stayed unmatched.

In its sample, this clonotype was seen many times. The CDR3 loop is CASSLQGARVETQYF. CDR3 bases: TGTGCCAGCAGCTTACAGGGGGCGCGTGTAGAGACCCAGTACTTC. V is TRBV7-2 and J is TRBJ2-5, with 8 nucleotides matching TRBD1. In germline, CDR1 is SGHTA, CDR2 FQGNSA. CDR3 length equals 15 residues. Trimming took 2 bases from V and 4 from J; bases not matched to a gene: 6.

The chain carries TRBV7-9 and TRBJ1-1; 9 bases agree with TRBD1. Germline-derived CDR1 and CDR2 are SEHNR and FQNEAQ (reference sequence). The V segment lost 0 bases and the J segment 4 bases; nucleotides outside the gene matches: 9. The CDR3 has 17 amino acids. The CDR3 sequence is CASSLAPHGQGTTEAFF. CDR3 in DNA: TGTGCCAGCAGCTTAGCCCCGCATGGACAGGGGACCACTGAAGCTTTCTTT.

In its sample, this clonotype was seen many times. The rearrangement uses TRBV20-1 and TRBJ2-7; TRBD1 matches 11 bases. V gave up 1 base and J gave up 5 bases; unmatched junction bases: 4. The V gene's germline CDR1 is DFQATT and CDR2 SNEGSKA (reference sequence). This CDR3 has 14 amino acids. The CDR3 DNA is TGCAGTGCTAGAGCCCGGACAGGGGGCCACGAGCAGTACTTC. As protein: CSARARTGGHEQYF.

This sequence joins TRBV9 and TRBJ1-6; 9 nucleotides align to TRBD1. V gave up 5 bases and J gave up 5 bases; unmatched junction bases: 5. The length of the CDR3 is 15 residues. CDR1 and CDR2 (germline): SGDLS, YYNGEE. The CDR3 sequence: CASSVTGGDNSPLHF. In DNA, the CDR3 is TGTGCCAGCAGTGTAACAGGGGGCGATAATTCACCCCTCCACTTT.

This clonotype was counted at least ten times. The rearrangement uses TRBV25-1 and TRBJ2-5; D unclear. V lost 1 base, J lost 4 bases, and 16 bases lay in between. CDR1 is MGHDK, CDR2 SYGVNS, per germline. The CDR3 runs to 16 residues. DNA for the CDR3: TGTGCCAGCAGTGAATCCCCAGCTTCGTTGACAGAGACCCAGTACTTC. Protein sequence: CASSESPASLTETQYF.

This clonotype was counted many times. This chain joins TRBV5-1 and TRBJ2-1; either TRBD1 or TRBD2 may fit D (5 bases each). The germline V and J ends were trimmed by 3 bases and 3 bases, with 13 bases remaining between them. The germline V gene has CDR1 SGHRS and CDR2 YFSETQ. This CDR3 comprises 15 residues. The chain's CDR3 is CASSWGWRDYNEQFF. In DNA, the CDR3 is TGCGCCAGCAGCTGGGGGTGGCGCGACTACAATGAGCAGTTCTTC.

The gene calls are TRBV20-1 and TRBJ1-6; D not resolved. This CDR3 is built from 14 residues. The germline gives CDR1 DFQATT, CDR2 SNEGSKA (reference sequence). V was clipped by 1 base and J by 9 bases, with 13 bases between them. The CDR3 here is CSARVGAAGSPLHF. CDR3 sequence (DNA): TGCAGTGCTAGAGTAGGCGCGGCGGGTTCACCCCTCCACTTT.

This clonotype was seen more than once but under ten times. V gene TRBV9 combines with J gene TRBJ1-4, with D possibly being TRBD1 (5 bases). The germline V gene encodes CDR1 SGDLS and CDR2 YYNGEE. Trimming cost V 1 base and J 8 bases, with 18 bases left between them. The CDR3 has 16 amino acids. CDR3 in amino acids: CASSVSGTPVGEKLFF. CDR3 in DNA: TGTGCCAGCAGCGTATCGGGGACCCCTGTTGGGGAAAAACTGTTTTTT. The full variable domain, its missing parts supplied by reference TRBV9 and TRBJ1-4, is DSGVTQTPKHLITATGQRVTLRCSPRSGDLSVYWYQQSLDQGLQFLIQYYNGEERAKGNILERFSAQQFPDLHSELNLSSLELGDSALYFCASSVSGTPVGEKLFFGSGTQLSVL.

This sequence joins TRBV2 and TRBJ1-2; D might be TRBD1 (5 bases). CDR3 length equals 13 residues. With 4 bases removed from V and 7 bases from J, the gap between germline ends came to 13 bases. The germline gives CDR1 SNHLY, CDR2 FYNNEI. This CDR3 is CASSVKGALGYTF. For the CDR3, the DNA is TGTGCCAGCAGTGTTAAAGGGGCGCTTGGCTACACCTTC.

This clonotype was counted only a few times. This chain uses TRBV19 with TRBJ2-7, with D perhaps matching TRBD1 (6 bases). Germline assignment: CDR1 LNHDA and CDR2 SQIVND (reference sequence). V was shortened by 4 bases and J by 0 bases, with 13 bases between the two germline ends. The CDR3 totals 15 residues. The CDR3 is CASSTTGTSSYEQYF. Here the CDR3 DNA reads TGTGCCAGTAGTACGACAGGTACAAGCTCCTACGAGCAGTACTTC.